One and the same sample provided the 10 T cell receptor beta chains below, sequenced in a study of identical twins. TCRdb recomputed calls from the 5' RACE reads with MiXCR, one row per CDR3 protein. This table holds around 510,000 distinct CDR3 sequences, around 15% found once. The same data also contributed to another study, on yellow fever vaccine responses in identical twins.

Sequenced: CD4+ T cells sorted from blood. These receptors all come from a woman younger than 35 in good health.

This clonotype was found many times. The CDR3 sequence: CASSPWGQNYGYTF. The CDR3 nucleotides are TGTGCCAGCAGTCCGTGGGGCCAGAACTATGGCTACACCTTC. V usage is TRBV28 and J usage is TRBJ1-2; D perhaps matches TRBD1 (5 bases). From germline, CDR1 is MDHEN and CDR2 SYDVKM. The CDR3 sequence is 14 residues long. The V and J ends lost 5 bases and 2 bases respectively, with 12 bases between them.

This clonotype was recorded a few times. CDR3 sequence: CSASESRGLDEQYF. The DNA of the CDR3 is TGCAGTGCTAGTGAAAGCAGGGGGCTGGACGAGCAGTACTTC. The chain recombines TRBV20-1 with TRBJ2-7, with 8 bases that match TRBD1. V lost 3 bases to trimming and J lost 5 bases; unmatched junction nucleotides: 9. Germline CDR1 and CDR2: DFQATT and SNEGSKA (reference sequence). This CDR3 is 14 amino acids long.

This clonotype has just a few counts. Here the CDR3 reads CASSELWDPGTYNEQFF. The CDR3 DNA follows: TGCGCCAGCAGTGAGTTGTGGGACCCAGGTACCTACAATGAGCAGTTCTTC. The genes are TRBV10-2 and TRBJ2-1; perhaps D is TRBD1 or TRBD2 (5 bases each). Germline CDR1 WSHSY, CDR2 SAAADI. The CDR3 contains 17 residues. V lost 1 base to trimming and J lost 2 bases, with 15 bases between them.

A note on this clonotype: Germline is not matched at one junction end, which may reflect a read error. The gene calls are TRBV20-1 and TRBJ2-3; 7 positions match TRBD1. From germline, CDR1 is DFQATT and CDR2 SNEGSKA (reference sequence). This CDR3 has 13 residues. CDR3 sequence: CSARDTAGRGIDF. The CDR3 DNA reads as TGCAGTGCTAGAGATACGGCCGGCAGGGGGATAGATTTT.

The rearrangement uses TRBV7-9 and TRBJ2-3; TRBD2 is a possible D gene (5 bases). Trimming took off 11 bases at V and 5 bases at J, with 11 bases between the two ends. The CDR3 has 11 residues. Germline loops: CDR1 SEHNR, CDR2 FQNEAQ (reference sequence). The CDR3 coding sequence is TGTGCCGCTAGCCGGCAAGATACGCAGTATTTT. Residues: CAASRQDTQYF.

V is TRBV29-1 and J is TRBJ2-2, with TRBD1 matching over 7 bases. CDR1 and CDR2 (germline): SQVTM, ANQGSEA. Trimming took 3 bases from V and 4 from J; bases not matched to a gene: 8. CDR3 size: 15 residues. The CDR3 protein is CSVDQGDRGTGELFF. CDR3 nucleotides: TGCAGCGTTGACCAGGGGGACAGAGGCACCGGGGAGCTGTTTTTT.

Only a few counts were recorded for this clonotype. CDR3 in DNA: TGTGCCAGCAGCTTAGGTGGGTCGCCCTATGGCTACACCTTC. Amino acid sequence: CASSLGGSPYGYTF. The V and J genes are TRBV7-8 and TRBJ1-2; D gene unclear. Trimming cost V 1 base and J 4 bases, with 10 bases left between them. This CDR3 contains 14 residues. The germline CDR1 and CDR2 sequences are SGHVS and FQNEAQ.

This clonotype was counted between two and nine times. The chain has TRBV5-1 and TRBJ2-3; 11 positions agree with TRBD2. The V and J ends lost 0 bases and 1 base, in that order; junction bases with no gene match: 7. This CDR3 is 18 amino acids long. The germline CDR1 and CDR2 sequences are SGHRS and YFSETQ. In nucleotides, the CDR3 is TGCGCCAGCAGCTTGGGGGCTAGCGGGGGGTTCGGCACAGATACGCAGTATTTT. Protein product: CASSLGASGGFGTDTQYF.

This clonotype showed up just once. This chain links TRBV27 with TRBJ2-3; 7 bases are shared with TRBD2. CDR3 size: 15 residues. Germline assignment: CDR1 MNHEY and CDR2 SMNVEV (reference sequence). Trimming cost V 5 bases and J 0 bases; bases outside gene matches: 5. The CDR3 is CASSHILASTDTQYF. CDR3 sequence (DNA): TGTGCCAGCAGTCACATACTAGCGAGCACAGATACGCAGTATTTT.

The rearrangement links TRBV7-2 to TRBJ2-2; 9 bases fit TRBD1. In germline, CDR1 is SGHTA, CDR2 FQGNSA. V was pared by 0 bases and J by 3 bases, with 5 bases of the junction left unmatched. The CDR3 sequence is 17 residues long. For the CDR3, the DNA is TGTGCCAGCAGCTTAGCTGGGACAGGGAGGGACACCGGGGAGCTGTTTTTT. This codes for CASSLAGTGRDTGELFF.